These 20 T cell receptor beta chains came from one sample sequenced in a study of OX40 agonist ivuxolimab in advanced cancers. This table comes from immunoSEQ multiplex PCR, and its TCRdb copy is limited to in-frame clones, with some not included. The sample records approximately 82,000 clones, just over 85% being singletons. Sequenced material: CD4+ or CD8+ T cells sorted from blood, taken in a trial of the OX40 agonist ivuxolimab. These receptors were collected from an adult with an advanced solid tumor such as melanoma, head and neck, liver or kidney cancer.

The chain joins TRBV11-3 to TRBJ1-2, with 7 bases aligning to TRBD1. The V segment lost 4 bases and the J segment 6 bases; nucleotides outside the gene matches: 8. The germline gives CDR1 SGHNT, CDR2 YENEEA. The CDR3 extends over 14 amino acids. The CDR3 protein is CASSYQGGRDGYTF. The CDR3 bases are TGTGCCAGCAGCTACCAGGGGGGGCGCGATGGCTACACCTTC.

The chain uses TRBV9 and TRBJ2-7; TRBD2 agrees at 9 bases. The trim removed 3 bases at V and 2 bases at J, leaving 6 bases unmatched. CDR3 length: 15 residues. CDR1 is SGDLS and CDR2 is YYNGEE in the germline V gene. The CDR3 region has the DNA TGTGCCAGCAGCGGGGGGACTAGCAACACCTACGAGCAGTACTTC. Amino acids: CASSGGTSNTYEQYF.

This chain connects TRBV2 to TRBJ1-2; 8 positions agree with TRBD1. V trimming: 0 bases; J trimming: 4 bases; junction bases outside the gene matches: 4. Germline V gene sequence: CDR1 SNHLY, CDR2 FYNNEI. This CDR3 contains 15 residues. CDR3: CASSEAPGQVYGYTF. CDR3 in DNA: TGTGCCAGCAGTGAAGCGCCGGGACAGGTCTATGGCTACACCTTC.

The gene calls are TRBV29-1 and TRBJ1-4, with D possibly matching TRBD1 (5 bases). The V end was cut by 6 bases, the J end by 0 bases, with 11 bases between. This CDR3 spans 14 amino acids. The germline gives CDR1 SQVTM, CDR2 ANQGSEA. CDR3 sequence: CSVRQTATNEKLFF. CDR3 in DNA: TGCAGCGTCAGACAGACAGCAACTAATGAAAAACTGTTTTTT.

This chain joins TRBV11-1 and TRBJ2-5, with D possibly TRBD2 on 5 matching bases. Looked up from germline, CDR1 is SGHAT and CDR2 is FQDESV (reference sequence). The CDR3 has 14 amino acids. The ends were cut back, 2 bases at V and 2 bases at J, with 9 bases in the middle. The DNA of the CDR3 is TGTGCCAGCAGCTTATCCGGGGTGCAAGAGACCCAGTACTTC. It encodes CASSLSGVQETQYF.

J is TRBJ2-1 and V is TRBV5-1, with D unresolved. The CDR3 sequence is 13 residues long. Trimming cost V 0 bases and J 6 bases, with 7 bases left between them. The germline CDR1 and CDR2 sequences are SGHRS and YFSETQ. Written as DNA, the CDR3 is TGCGCCAGCAGCTTGGACAGAAGCAATGAGCAGTTCTTC. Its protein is CASSLDRSNEQFF.

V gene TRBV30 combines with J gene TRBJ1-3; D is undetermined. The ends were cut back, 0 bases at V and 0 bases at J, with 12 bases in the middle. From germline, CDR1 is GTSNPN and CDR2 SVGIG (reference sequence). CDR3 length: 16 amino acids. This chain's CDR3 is CAWSVLGSNSGNTIYF. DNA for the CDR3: TGTGCCTGGAGTGTACTGGGGTCTAACTCTGGAAACACCATATATTTT.

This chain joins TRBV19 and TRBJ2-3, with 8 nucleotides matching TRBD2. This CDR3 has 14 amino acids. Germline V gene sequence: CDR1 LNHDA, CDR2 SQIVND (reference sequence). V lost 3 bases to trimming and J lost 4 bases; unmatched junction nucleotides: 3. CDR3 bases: TGTGCCAGTAGTATCGGGAGGGTTCCAGATACGCAGTATTTT. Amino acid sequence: CASSIGRVPDTQYF.

DNA for the CDR3: TGTGCCAGCAGTGAGGTATTGGGTCCGCCTAATGAAAAACTGTTTTTT. Residues: CASSEVLGPPNEKLFF. The V and J genes are TRBV6-1 and TRBJ1-4; D unresolved. Germline V gene data show CDR1 as MNHNS and CDR2 as SASEGT. This CDR3 comprises 16 residues. V lost 3 bases, J lost 3 bases, and 14 bases lay in between.

CDR3 protein: CASGFGTGGNSYNEQFF. The CDR3 nucleotides are TGTGCTAGTGGTTTTGGGACAGGGGGGAACTCCTACAATGAGCAGTTCTTC. The genes are TRBV12-5 and TRBJ2-1; 11 nucleotides align to TRBD1. Germline V CDR1 and CDR2: LGHNT, FRNRAP. The length of the CDR3 is 17 residues. Trimming removed 3 bases from V and 0 bases from J; junction bases left unmatched: 4. The full variable domain, with the rest looked up from reference TRBV12-5 and TRBJ2-1, is DARVTQTPRHKVTEMGQEVTMRCQPILGHNTVFWYRQTMMQGLELLAYFRNRAPLDDSGMPKDRFSAEMPDATLATLKIQPSEPRDSAVYFCASGFGTGGNSYNEQFFGPGTRLTVL.

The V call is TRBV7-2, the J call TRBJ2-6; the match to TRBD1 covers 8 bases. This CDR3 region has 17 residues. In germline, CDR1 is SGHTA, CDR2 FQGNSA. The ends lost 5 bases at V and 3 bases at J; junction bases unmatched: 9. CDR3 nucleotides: TGTGCCAGCAGCCCTCAACAGGGGGTTCGTGGGGCCAACGTCCTGACTTTC. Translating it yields CASSPQQGVRGANVLTF. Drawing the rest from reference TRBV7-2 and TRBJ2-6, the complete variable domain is GAGVSQSPSNKVTEKGKDVELRCDPISGHTALYWYRQSLGQGLEFLIYFQGNSAPDKSGLPSDRFSAERTGGSVSTLTIQRTQQEDSAVYLCASSPQQGVRGANVLTFGAGSRLTVL.

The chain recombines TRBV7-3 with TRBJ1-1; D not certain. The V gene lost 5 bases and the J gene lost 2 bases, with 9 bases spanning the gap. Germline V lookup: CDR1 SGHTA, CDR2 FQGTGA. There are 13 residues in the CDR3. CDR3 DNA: TGTGCCAGCAGCCAACAGACCAACACTGAAGCTTTCTTT. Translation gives CASSQQTNTEAFF.

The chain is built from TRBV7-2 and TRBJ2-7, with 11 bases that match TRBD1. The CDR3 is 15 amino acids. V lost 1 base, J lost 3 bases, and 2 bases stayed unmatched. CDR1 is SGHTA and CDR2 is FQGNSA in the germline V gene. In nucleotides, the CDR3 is TGTGCCAGCAGCTTAGTCGGGACAGGGGGCTACGAGCAGTACTTC. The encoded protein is CASSLVGTGGYEQYF.

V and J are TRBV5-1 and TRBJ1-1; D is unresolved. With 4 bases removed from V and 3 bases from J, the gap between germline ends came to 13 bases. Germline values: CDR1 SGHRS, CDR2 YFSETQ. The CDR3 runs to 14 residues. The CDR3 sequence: CASSLRPLDTEAFF. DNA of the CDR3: TGCGCCAGCAGCCTACGGCCCCTCGACACTGAAGCTTTCTTT.

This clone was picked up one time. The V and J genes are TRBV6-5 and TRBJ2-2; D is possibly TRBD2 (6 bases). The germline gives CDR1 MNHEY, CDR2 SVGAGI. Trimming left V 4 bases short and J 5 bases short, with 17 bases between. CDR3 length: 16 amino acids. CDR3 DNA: TGTGCCAGCAGTTCCCTCGGGGGTCTACGGACCGGGGAGCTGTTTTTT. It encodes CASSSLGGLRTGELFF.

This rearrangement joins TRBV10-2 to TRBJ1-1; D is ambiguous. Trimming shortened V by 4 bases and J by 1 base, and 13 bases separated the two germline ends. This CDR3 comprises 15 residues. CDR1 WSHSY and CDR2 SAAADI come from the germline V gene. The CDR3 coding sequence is TGCGCCAGCAGTGGAGGGAATAACCGGAACACTGAAGCTTTCTTT. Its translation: CASSGGNNRNTEAFF.

The CDR3 is CASSFLRTGELNGYTF. The CDR3 DNA reads as TGTGCCAGCAGCTTTCTCAGGACAGGGGAACTGAATGGCTACACCTTC. The chain combines TRBV7-8 with TRBJ1-2; TRBD1 agrees at 9 bases. The CDR3 covers 16 residues. V shed 3 bases, J shed 6 bases, and the junction held 11 bases outside the gene matches. Germline CDR1 reads SGHVS; CDR2 reads FQNEAQ.

CDR3 nucleotides: TGCGCCAGCAGTAGTCAGGGAACTATGAACACTGAAGCTTTCTTT. This gives the protein CASSSQGTMNTEAFF. The chain is built from TRBV5-1 and TRBJ1-1; D perhaps matches TRBD1 (5 bases). The CDR3 spans 15 residues. Germline CDR1 is SGHRS and CDR2 is YFSETQ. The ends were cut back, 5 bases at V and 0 bases at J, with 14 bases in the middle.

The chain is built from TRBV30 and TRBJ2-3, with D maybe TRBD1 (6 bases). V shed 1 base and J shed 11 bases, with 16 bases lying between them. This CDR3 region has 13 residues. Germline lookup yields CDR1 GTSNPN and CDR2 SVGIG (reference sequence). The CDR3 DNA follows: TGTGCCTGGAGTGGCTACAGGGTAGGTTTGCAGTATTTT. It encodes CAWSGYRVGLQYF.

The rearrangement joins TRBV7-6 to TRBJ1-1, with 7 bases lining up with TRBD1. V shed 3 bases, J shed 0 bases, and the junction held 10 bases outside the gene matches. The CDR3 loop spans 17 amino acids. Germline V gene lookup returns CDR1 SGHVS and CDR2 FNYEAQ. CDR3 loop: CASSLVPRQGMNTEAFF. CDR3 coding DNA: TGTGCCAGCAGCTTGGTTCCTCGACAGGGTATGAACACTGAAGCTTTCTTT.